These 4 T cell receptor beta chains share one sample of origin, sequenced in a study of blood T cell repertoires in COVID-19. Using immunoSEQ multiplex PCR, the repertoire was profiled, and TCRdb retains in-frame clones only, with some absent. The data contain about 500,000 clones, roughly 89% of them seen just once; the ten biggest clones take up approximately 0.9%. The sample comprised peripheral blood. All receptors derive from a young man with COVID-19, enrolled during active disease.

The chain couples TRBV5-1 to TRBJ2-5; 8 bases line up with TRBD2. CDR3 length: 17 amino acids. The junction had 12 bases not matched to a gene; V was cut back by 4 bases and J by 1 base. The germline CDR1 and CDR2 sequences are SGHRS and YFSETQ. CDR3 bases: TGCGCCAGCAGCCCCGCCGGAGCGGGGGTGCTCCAAGAGACCCAGTACTTC. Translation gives CASSPAGAGVLQETQYF.

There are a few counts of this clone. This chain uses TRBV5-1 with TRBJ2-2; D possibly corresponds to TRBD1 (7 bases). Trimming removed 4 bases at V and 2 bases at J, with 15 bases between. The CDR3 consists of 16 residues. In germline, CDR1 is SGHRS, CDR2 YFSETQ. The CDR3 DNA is TGCGCCAGCAGCGGAGGGACAGTCATTAACACCGGGGAGCTGTTTTTT. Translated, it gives CASSGGTVINTGELFF.

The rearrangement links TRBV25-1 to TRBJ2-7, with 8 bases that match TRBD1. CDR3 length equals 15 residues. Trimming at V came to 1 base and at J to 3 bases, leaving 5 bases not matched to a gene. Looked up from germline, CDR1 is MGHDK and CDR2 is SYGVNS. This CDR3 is CASSESGTGLYEQYF. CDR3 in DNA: TGTGCCAGCAGTGAATCCGGGACAGGCCTCTACGAGCAGTACTTC.

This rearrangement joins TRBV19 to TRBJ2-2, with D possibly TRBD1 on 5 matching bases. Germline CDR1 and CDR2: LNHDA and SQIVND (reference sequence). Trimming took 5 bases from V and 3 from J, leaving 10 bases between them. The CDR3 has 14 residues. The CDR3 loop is CASSGAVDTGELFF. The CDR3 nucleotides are TGTGCCAGTAGTGGGGCGGTGGACACCGGGGAGCTGTTTTTT.